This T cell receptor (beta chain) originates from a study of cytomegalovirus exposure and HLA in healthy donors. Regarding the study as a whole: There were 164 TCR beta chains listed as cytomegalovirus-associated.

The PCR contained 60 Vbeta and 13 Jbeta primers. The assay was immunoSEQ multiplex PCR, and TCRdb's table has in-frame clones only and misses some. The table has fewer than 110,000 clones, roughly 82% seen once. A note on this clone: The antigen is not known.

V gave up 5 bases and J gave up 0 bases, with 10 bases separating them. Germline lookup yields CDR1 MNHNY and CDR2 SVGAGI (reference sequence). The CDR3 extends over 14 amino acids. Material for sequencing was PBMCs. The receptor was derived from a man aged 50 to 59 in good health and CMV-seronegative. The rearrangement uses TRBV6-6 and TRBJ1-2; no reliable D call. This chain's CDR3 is CASSQETANYGYTF. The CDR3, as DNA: TGTGCCAGCAGTCAAGAAACAGCTAACTATGGCTACACCTTC.